These 28 T cell receptor beta chains originate from one sample sequenced in a study of CD8+ T cells in alopecia areata. Regarding treatment: oral pan-JAK inhibitor, 5-10 mg twice daily. After isolation, RNA underwent reverse transcription to generate cDNA as the sequencing template. The table came from immunoSEQ multiplex PCR; TCRdb's copy has only in-frame clones and leaves some out. The data hold fewer than 350,000 clones, with roughly 64% observed a single time. The sample consisted of CD4+ T cells sorted from blood, taken at week 24, from a patient treated with tofacitinib. The receptors come from a human donor with alopecia areata.

The chain joins TRBV19 to TRBJ2-3; 10 nucleotides line up with TRBD2. The CDR3 loop spans 17 amino acids. V shed 2 bases, J shed 5 bases, and the junction held 10 bases outside the gene matches. CDR1 is LNHDA and CDR2 is SQIVND in the germline V gene (reference sequence). CDR3 DNA sequence: TGTGCCAGTAGTATAACCCCCGGAGCGGGGGGGCAAGATACGCAGTATTTT. This encodes CASSITPGAGGQDTQYF. Based on the CDR3 plus reference TRBV19 and TRBJ2-3, the full variable domain is DGGITQSPKYLFRKEGQNVTLSCEQNLNHDAMYWYRQDPGQGLRLIYYSQIVNDFQKGDIAEGYSVSREKKESFPLTVTSAQKNPTAFYLCASSITPGAGGQDTQYFGPGTRLTVL.

The chain carries TRBV25-1 and TRBJ1-2; possibly TRBD1 for D (6 bases). Germline-derived CDR1 and CDR2 are MGHDK and SYGVNS. Trimming took off 4 bases at V and 1 base at J, with 13 bases between the two ends. The CDR3 runs to 15 residues. CDR3 residues: CASSAPGQHNYGYTF. Written as DNA, the CDR3 is TGTGCCAGCAGTGCTCCGGGACAACATAACTATGGCTACACCTTC.

The CDR3 nucleotides are TGTGCCAGCAGCTTCGGGACTAGCGGGGTTTCAGATACGCAGTATTTT. Protein: CASSFGTSGVSDTQYF. V and J are TRBV11-1 and TRBJ2-3, with TRBD2 matching over 13 bases. Germline CDR1 and CDR2: SGHAT and FQDESV (reference sequence). The V and J ends lost 3 bases and 4 bases, in that order; junction bases with no gene match: 4. The CDR3 runs to 16 residues.

The V and J genes are TRBV5-1 and TRBJ2-1, with a tentative D call TRBD1 (5 bases). Germline CDR1 is SGHRS and CDR2 is YFSETQ. Trimming left V 2 bases short and J 1 base short, with 10 bases between. The CDR3 sequence is 15 residues long. CDR3 coding DNA: TGCGCCAGCAGCTTAGGGGCCGGTTCCTACAATGAGCAGTTCTTC. This codes for CASSLGAGSYNEQFF. The full variable domain, completed using reference TRBV5-1 and TRBJ2-1, is KAGVTQTPRYLIKTRGQQVTLSCSPISGHRSVSWYQQTPGQGLQFLFEYFSETQRNKGNFPGRFSGRQFSNSRSEMNVSTLELGDSALYLCASSLGAGSYNEQFFGPGTRLTVL.

Details on this clone: Other DNA variants within this sample encode the same CDR3. The V gene is TRBV29-1, the J gene TRBJ2-1, with D possibly matching TRBD1 (5 bases). The CDR3 runs to 13 residues. V lost 6 bases and J lost 1, with 10 bases in between. Germline CDR1 is SQVTM and CDR2 is ANQGSEA. The CDR3 DNA reads as TGCAGCGTCCGAAGGGGATCCTACAATGAGCAGTTCTTC. This translates into CSVRRGSYNEQFF.

The chain joins TRBV27 to TRBJ2-7, with 7 bases that match TRBD2. CDR1 and CDR2 from the germline V gene are MNHEY and SMNVEV (reference sequence). This CDR3 is 13 amino acids long. V shed 0 bases and J 6 bases; nucleotides not matched to a gene: 2. This CDR3 is CASSLSGGVEQYF. CDR3 in DNA: TGTGCCAGCAGTTTATCGGGGGGGGTCGAGCAGTACTTC.

The chain couples TRBV30 to TRBJ2-7; D possibly uses TRBD1 or TRBD2 (5 bases each). Trimming removed 2 bases at V and 2 bases at J, with 16 bases between. Germline-derived CDR1 and CDR2 are GTSNPN and SVGIG (reference sequence). The CDR3 loop spans 15 amino acids. This CDR3 is CAWSPTGPPAYEQYF. The CDR3, as DNA: TGTGCCTGGAGTCCTACGGGACCGCCGGCCTACGAGCAGTACTTC.

This clone was counted between two and nine times. A junction boundary mismatches the germline segment, possibly from a read error. J is TRBJ2-7 and V is TRBV29-1; TRBD2 might be the D (5 bases). Looked up from germline, CDR1 is SQVTM and CDR2 is ANQGSEA. The CDR3 is 13 amino acids. CDR3 loop: CSVQEGSTYEQYF. CDR3 DNA: TGCAGCGTTCAAGAGGGTAGCACCTACGAGCAGTACTTC.

The genes are TRBV5-1 and TRBJ2-3, with no clear D. CDR1 and CDR2 (germline): SGHRS, YFSETQ. This CDR3 is 14 amino acids long. V dropped 4 bases and J dropped 0 bases, with 9 bases sitting between them. CDR3 in amino acids: CASSVAHSTDTQYF. As DNA, the CDR3 is TGCGCCAGCAGCGTGGCACACAGCACAGATACGCAGTATTTT.

This clone was detected a few times. Here the CDR3 DNA reads TGCAGCGTTGAGGGCCGCCTGAACACCATATATTTT. Translation: CSVEGRLNTIYF. The gene calls are TRBV29-1 and TRBJ1-3, with D hard to call. CDR1 SQVTM and CDR2 ANQGSEA come from the germline V gene. The CDR3 loop spans 12 amino acids. Trimming left V 3 bases short and J 7 bases short, with 10 bases between.

The chain employs TRBV4-2 and TRBJ2-2; TRBD2 agrees at 9 bases. There are 19 residues in the CDR3. Germline V gives CDR1 LGHNA, CDR2 YNFKEQ. J gave up 4 bases and V 0 bases, and 12 bases lay outside the gene matches. CDR3 DNA: TGTGCCAGCAGCCAAGATTTGGTAGCGGGGGTATGGGGCACCGGGGAGCTGTTTTTT. It specifies CASSQDLVAGVWGTGELFF.

This chain uses TRBV29-1 with TRBJ2-3; tentatively, D is TRBD1 (6 bases). CDR1 and CDR2 from the germline V gene are SQVTM and ANQGSEA. This CDR3 region has 14 residues. Between the trimmed V and J ends, which lost 6 bases and 1 base, there was a span of 14 bases. As DNA, the CDR3 is TGCAGCGTCGTACAGGGTTTTGGCACAGATACGCAGTATTTT. This gives the protein CSVVQGFGTDTQYF.

The chain recombines TRBV2 with TRBJ1-2; TRBD1 aligns across 7 bases. This CDR3 has 12 residues. V lost 6 bases to trimming and J lost 8 bases; unmatched junction nucleotides: 6. CDR1 is SNHLY, CDR2 FYNNEI, per germline. The CDR3 DNA reads TGTGCCAGCAGCGCGGACAGGCAGGGCTACACCTTC. Protein sequence: CASSADRQGYTF. The variable domain in full, completed from reference TRBV2 and TRBJ1-2, reads EPEVTQTPSHQVTQMGQEVILRCVPISNHLYFYWYRQILGQKVEFLVSFYNNEISEKSEIFDDQFSVERPDGSNFTLKIRSTKLEDSAMYFCASSADRQGYTFGSGTRLTVV.

The chain joins TRBV13 to TRBJ2-2; 7 positions agree with TRBD1. This CDR3 is 16 amino acids long. CDR1 and CDR2 (germline): PRHDT, FYEKMQ (reference sequence). V trimming: 5 bases; J trimming: 1 base; junction bases outside the gene matches: 7. The CDR3 loop reads CASSRLTGRNTGELFF. CDR3 sequence (DNA): TGTGCCAGCAGCCGGTTGACAGGGAGGAACACCGGGGAGCTGTTTTTT.

The chain couples TRBV5-1 to TRBJ1-1; the match to TRBD1 covers 7 bases. V lost 0 bases and J lost 1; bases outside the gene matches: 0. CDR3 length: 14 residues. Germline CDR1 SGHRS, CDR2 YFSETQ. CDR3 residues: CASSLGDRNTEAFF. As DNA, the CDR3 is TGCGCCAGCAGCTTGGGGGACAGGAACACTGAAGCTTTCTTT.

This clone was found once. The gene calls are TRBV4-3 and TRBJ2-1; TRBD2 matches 8 bases. V was clipped by 5 bases and J by 4 bases; unmatched bases: 7. Germline values: CDR1 LGHNA, CDR2 YSLEER. CDR3 length: 15 amino acids. The CDR3 loop is CASSAGGRDYNEQFF. CDR3 DNA: TGCGCCAGCAGCGCGGGGGGCAGGGATTACAATGAGCAGTTCTTC.

J is TRBJ2-1 and V is TRBV4-1; D possibly corresponds to TRBD2 (7 bases). CDR1 is MGHRA, CDR2 YSYEKL, per germline. The CDR3 extends over 17 amino acids. V was cut by 6 bases and J by 2 bases, with 20 bases left in between. The CDR3 DNA reads as TGCGCCAGCAGTTCAGGTTTGAGGGGGGGGACCTACAATGAGCAGTTCTTC. Amino acid sequence: CASSSGLRGGTYNEQFF.

CDR3 sequence reads: CAWSRFRGELFF. CDR3 coding DNA: TGTGCCTGGAGTAGGTTCCGCGGGGAGCTGTTTTTT. The chain combines TRBV30 with TRBJ2-2; D is unresolved. Deletions cut 2 bases from V and 7 bases from J, with 8 bases between. The CDR3 has 12 residues. In germline, CDR1 is GTSNPN, CDR2 SVGIG (reference sequence).

The chain links TRBV30 to TRBJ2-7, with 8 bases lining up with TRBD2. Germline CDR1 reads GTSNPN; CDR2 reads SVGIG (reference sequence). J gave up 2 bases and V 2 bases, and 8 bases lay outside the gene matches. This CDR3 comprises 15 residues. The DNA of the CDR3 is TGTGCCTGGAGTTATAGCGGGGCGAACGCCTACGAGCAGTACTTC. Translated: CAWSYSGANAYEQYF. The whole variable domain, remainder taken from reference TRBV30 and TRBJ2-7, is SQTIHQWPATLVQPVGSPLSLECTVEGTSNPNLYWYRQAAGRGLQLLFYSVGIGQISSEVPQNLSASRPQDRQFILSSKKLLLSDSGFYLCAWSYSGANAYEQYFGPGTRLTVT.

This clone was counted only a few times. The J gene is TRBJ2-7, the V gene TRBV29-1; D ambiguous. The CDR3 has 15 residues. Germline V lookup: CDR1 SQVTM, CDR2 ANQGSEA. The ends were cut back, 4 bases at V and 2 bases at J, with 18 bases in the middle. The CDR3 loop reads CSVVVPVDKPYEQYF. The CDR3 nucleotides read TGCAGCGTTGTTGTTCCTGTCGACAAGCCCTACGAGCAGTACTTC.

The rearrangement joins TRBV30 to TRBJ1-2; the D gene is possibly TRBD1 (6 bases). Germline loops: CDR1 GTSNPN, CDR2 SVGIG (reference sequence). Trimming pared 0 bases from V and 2 bases from J, leaving 16 bases between. CDR3 size: 16 residues. CDR3 protein: CAWSVQGVPKNYGYTF. In DNA, the CDR3 is TGTGCCTGGAGTGTACAGGGAGTCCCTAAAAACTATGGCTACACCTTC.

This clone was picked up a small number of times. The chain uses TRBV18 and TRBJ1-1, with 8 bases that match TRBD1. Per germline, CDR1 KGHSH and CDR2 LQKENI. V lost 4 bases to trimming and J lost 1 base; unmatched junction nucleotides: 5. CDR3 size: 15 residues. The CDR3 sequence is CASSHGQGRNTEAFF. Here the CDR3 DNA reads TGTGCCAGCTCACACGGACAGGGCCGGAACACTGAAGCTTTCTTT.

This chain links TRBV27 with TRBJ1-1; no firm D call. The CDR3 sequence is 15 residues long. V lost 5 bases to trimming and J lost 1 base, with 14 bases between them. Per the germline V gene, CDR1 is MNHEY and CDR2 is SMNVEV (reference sequence). The CDR3 region has the DNA TGTGCCAGCAGTCCATCTCAGGCGGGGAACACTGAAGCTTTCTTT. Protein product: CASSPSQAGNTEAFF.

The genes are TRBV25-1 and TRBJ2-1; TRBD1 agrees at 8 bases. CDR3 size: 15 residues. The V and J ends lost 2 bases and 7 bases, in that order; junction bases with no gene match: 7. Germline assignment: CDR1 MGHDK and CDR2 SYGVNS. CDR3 DNA: TGTGCCAGCAGTGAAAGGGGGACAGGTAGGAATGAGCAGTTCTTC. This encodes CASSERGTGRNEQFF.

The J gene is TRBJ2-7, the V gene TRBV2; tentative D call: TRBD1 (5 bases). Germline V lookup: CDR1 SNHLY, CDR2 FYNNEI. The V end was cut by 2 bases, the J end by 2 bases, with 7 bases between. CDR3 length equals 13 residues. The CDR3 region has the DNA TGTGCCAGCAGTGAACAGGGCGCCTACGAGCAGTACTTC. Translated, it gives CASSEQGAYEQYF.

The V and J genes are TRBV18 and TRBJ2-5; possible D gene TRBD2, 6 bases. The CDR3 length is 15 residues. The V end was cut by 3 bases, the J end by 7 bases, with 18 bases between. CDR1 is KGHSH and CDR2 is LQKENI in the germline V gene. The CDR3 protein is CASSPIAGHDVTQYF. Written as DNA, the CDR3 is TGTGCCAGCTCACCCATCGCGGGGCATGACGTGACCCAGTACTTC.

This chain links TRBV18 with TRBJ1-1, with D perhaps TRBD1 (5 bases). Germline CDR1 is KGHSH and CDR2 is LQKENI. This CDR3 region has 14 residues. Trimming removed 2 bases from V and 3 bases from J, with 10 bases in between. Here the CDR3 DNA reads TGTGCCAGCTCACCAGATCAGGGATACACTGAAGCTTTCTTT. It translates to CASSPDQGYTEAFF. Using reference TRBV18 and TRBJ1-1 for the parts outside the CDR3, the full variable domain is NAGVMQNPRHLVRRRGQEARLRCSPMKGHSHVYWYRQLPEEGLKFMVYLQKENIIDESGMPKERFSAEFPKEGPSILRIQQVVRGDSAAYFCASSPDQGYTEAFFGQGTRLTVV.

This chain joins TRBV29-1 and TRBJ1-6; 7 bases fit TRBD1. CDR1 and CDR2 (germline): SQVTM, ANQGSEA. V lost 6 bases to trimming and J lost 6 bases; unmatched junction nucleotides: 5. The CDR3 contains 13 residues. The CDR3 here is CSVRTGVNSPLHF. The CDR3 nucleotides read TGCAGCGTCCGCACAGGGGTTAATTCACCCCTCCACTTT.